The 2 T cell receptor beta chains presented below share a single source sample, sequenced in a study of blood T cell repertoires in COVID-19. Data came from immunoSEQ multiplex PCR; TCRdb stores just in-frame clones and leaves some out. The table includes some 190,000 clones, around 80% detected once. The material sequenced was PBMCs or T cells enriched from blood (not recorded which). The receptors come from a woman between 50 and 59 years old with acute COVID-19.

The count of this clone is one. The rearrangement links TRBV14 to TRBJ1-6; perhaps TRBD1 as D (6 bases). CDR3 length equals 15 residues. V was shortened by 0 bases and J by 7 bases, with 10 bases between the two germline ends. Germline CDR1 SGHDN, CDR2 FVKESK. The DNA for the CDR3 is TGTGCCAGCAGCCAAGACGGCAGGGGAAATTCACCCCTCCACTTT. Translated: CASSQDGRGNSPLHF. Combining the CDR3 with reference TRBV14 and TRBJ1-6 gives the whole variable domain EAGVTQFPSHSVIEKGQTVTLRCDPISGHDNLYWYRRVMGKEIKFLLHFVKESKQDESGMPNNRFLAERTGGTYSTLKVQPAELEDSGVYFCASSQDGRGNSPLHFGNGTRLTVT.

The V gene is TRBV5-1, the J gene TRBJ1-5; D is ambiguous. This CDR3 comprises 16 residues. CDR1 and CDR2 (germline): SGHRS, YFSETQ. Trimming shortened V by 0 bases and J by 0 bases, and 10 bases separated the two germline ends. DNA for the CDR3: TGCGCCAGCAGCTTGGGCCCGGGATATAGCAATCAGCCCCAGCATTTT. Protein product: CASSLGPGYSNQPQHF.